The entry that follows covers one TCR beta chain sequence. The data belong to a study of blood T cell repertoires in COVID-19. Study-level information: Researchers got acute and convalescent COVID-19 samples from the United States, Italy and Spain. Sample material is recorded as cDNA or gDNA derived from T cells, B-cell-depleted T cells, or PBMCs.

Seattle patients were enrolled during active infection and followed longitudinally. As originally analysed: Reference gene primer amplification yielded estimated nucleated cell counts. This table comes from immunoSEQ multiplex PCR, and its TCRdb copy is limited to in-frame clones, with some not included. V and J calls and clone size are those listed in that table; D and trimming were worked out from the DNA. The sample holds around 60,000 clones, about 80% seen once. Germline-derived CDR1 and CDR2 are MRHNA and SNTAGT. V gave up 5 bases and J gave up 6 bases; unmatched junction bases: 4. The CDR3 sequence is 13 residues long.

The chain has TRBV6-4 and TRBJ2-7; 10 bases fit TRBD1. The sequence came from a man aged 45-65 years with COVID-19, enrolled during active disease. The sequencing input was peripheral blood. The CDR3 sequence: CASSRDRGGEQYF. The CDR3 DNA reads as TGTGCCAGCAGTCGGGACAGGGGTGGCGAGCAGTACTTC.